This T cell receptor (beta chain) was captured by sequencing in a study of cytomegalovirus exposure and HLA in healthy donors. Trimming cost V 3 bases and J 7 bases; bases outside gene matches: 5. The germline V gene has CDR1 KGHSH and CDR2 LQKENI. This CDR3 comprises 15 residues. A multiplex PCR was run with 60 Vbeta primers and 13 Jbeta primers. Repertoires were generated with immunoSEQ multiplex PCR, while TCRdb's copy carries only in-frame clones and drops some. The sample contains 110,000 to 150,000 clones, 75% of which appear only once. This clone has a single count. Its antigen is unknown. This specimen includes other DNA sequences encoding the same CDR3. Study-wide results and caveats: Most TCR sequences were uncommon, yet certain public TCRs appeared in many donors. Reportedly, a later analysis found an Asian-associated ancestry cluster had fewer N-insertions than the approximately 700-donor mean. Cytomegalovirus status was reportedly diagnosed by the classifier with high sensitivity and specificity. When a later analysis compared HLA-associated TCR beta chains with equally common others, the HLA-associated chains turned out to be more clonally expanded and to have lower generation probabilities.

Sequencing was done on a sample of PBMCs. The rearrangement uses TRBV18 and TRBJ1-6; the match to TRBD1 covers 8 bases. The receptor was isolated from a man between 25 and 39 years old in good health and CMV-seronegative. The CDR3: CASSPRQGANSPLHF. CDR3 nucleotide sequence: TGTGCCAGCTCACCGAGGCAGGGGGCCAATTCACCCCTCCACTTT.